The clone carrying this T cell receptor beta chain has at least ten counts. The entry originates in a study of T-cell reconstitution after alpha-beta-depleted transplantation in children. This sample's TCRbeta library carried unique molecular identifier barcodes. TCRdb recomputed calls from the PCR reads with MiXCR, one row per CDR3 protein. The sample holds around 410,000 distinct CDR3 sequences; roughly 11% are singletons and the top ten take 4.5% to 7%. Losses at the gene ends were 8 bases for V and 0 bases for J; bases not matched to a gene: 0. Germline V gene lookup returns CDR1 SQVTM and CDR2 ANQGSEA. This CDR3 is 12 amino acids long.

The TCR originated in a human donor who donated a stem cell graft to a child with acute myeloid leukemia. V usage is TRBV29-1 and J usage is TRBJ2-7, with 11 bases lining up with TRBD2. Sample: PBMCs from the stem cell graft donor, taken from the stem cell graft. The CDR3 DNA follows: TGCAGCACTAGCGGGAGCTCCTACGAGCAGTACTTC. Its translation is CSTSGSSYEQYF.